The rows below give T cell receptor beta chains drawn from one sample of a study of PD-L1 blockade in urothelial cancer. Using immunoSEQ multiplex PCR, the repertoire was profiled, and TCRdb retains in-frame clones only, with some absent. The table has tens of thousands of clones, approximately 80% seen once. Sequenced here: PBMCs, sampled around atezolizumab (anti-PD-L1) treatment. Receptor source: a man aged 70-80 years with urothelial cancer. Both conserved end residues are part of each CDR3.

length,J,V,CDR3
15,TRBJ2-5,TRBV5-1,CASSQGQGARETQYF
14,TRBJ2-7,TRBV23-1,CASTYWREGYEQYF
12,TRBJ2-3,TRBV10-1,CASSESRGTQYF
16,TRBJ1-1,TRBV6-6,CASSPPGQGRVVEAFF
14,TRBJ2-3,TRBV2,CASKLAGGTDTQYF
16,TRBJ2-5,TRBV5-1,CASSLNPGLAQETQYF
13,TRBJ1-1,TRBV5-6,CASSLQGNTEAFF
15,TRBJ2-7,TRBV4-1,CASSQATSGRREQYF
14,TRBJ2-1,TRBV5-1,CASSSTTRMNEQFF
14,TRBJ2-2,TRBV18,CASSQDRNTGELFF
15,TRBJ2-2,TRBV18,CASSEDRVDEGELFF
15,TRBJ2-1,TRBV7-2,CASSPALAGGNEQFF
15,TRBJ1-4,TRBV5-1,CASSTTGSTNEKLFF
14,TRBJ1-1,TRBV7-9,CASSPRTGARGAFF
14,TRBJ1-1,TRBV18,CASSPGGGHTEAFF